One TCR beta chain is described in this entry. TCRdb keeps only in-frame clones here, not all; method: immunoSEQ multiplex PCR. This sample has around 320,000 clones, with 90% found just once. This specimen belongs to a study of blood T cell repertoires in COVID-19. About the research overall: The United States, Italy and Spain provided the acute and convalescent COVID-19 samples.

Across about two dozen US areas, participants ranged in age from about 18 to 90 years. The sample comprised PBMCs or T cells enriched from blood (not recorded which). The TCR sequence derives from a woman between 18 and 29 years old with acute COVID-19.

The chain's CDR3 is CASSPGQEETQYF. The CDR3 coding sequence is TGTGCCAGCAGCCCGGGACAGGAAGAGACCCAGTACTTC. The chain links TRBV3-1 (or the pseudogene TRBV3-2) to TRBJ2-5, with TRBD1 matching 8 bases. V lost 4 bases and J lost 3; bases outside the gene matches: 1. Germline CDR1 reads LGHDT; CDR2 reads YNNKEL (reference sequence). The CDR3 is 13 residues long.